This T cell receptor beta chain emerged from a study of T cells in localized non-small cell lung cancer. Study-level findings and limits: Heterogeneity is still possible, as just one tumor region was sequenced. There were a median 57 of the top 100 tumor clones appearing in adjacent lung. Longer overall survival was linked to higher blood T cell density.

The germline V gene encodes CDR1 SGHRS and CDR2 YFSETQ. V gave up 0 bases and J gave up 8 bases, with 14 bases separating them. The CDR3 covers 14 residues. The protocol was immunoSEQ multiplex PCR, while the TCRdb copy is restricted to in-frame clones and leaves out a portion. This table holds 35,000 or so clones, around 90% found once. With regard to this clone: The target antigen is unknown.

V gene TRBV5-1 combines with J gene TRBJ1-2, with D perhaps TRBD1 (5 bases). This receptor was obtained from a woman aged 35-70 years with stage I lung adenocarcinoma. Sequencing used peripheral blood, obtained before any cancer treatment. CDR3 DNA sequence: TGCGCCAGCAGCTTGGGACGGGGGGAAAACGGCTACACCTTC. Its protein is CASSLGRGENGYTF.